The 28 T cell receptor beta chains reported below all come from one sample, sequenced in a study of cytomegalovirus exposure and HLA in healthy donors (dated by TCRdb to the late 2010s). Library preparation employed the immunoSEQ multiplex PCR assay. A mixture of 60 forward primers for TCR Vbeta segments and 13 reverse primers for TCR Jbeta segments was used in the multiplex PCR. The table was pulled from immuneACCESS by TCRdb, which kept in-frame rearrangements only. Such tables lose some clones; where checked, under half of the loss comes from unresolved V genes, and the rest has no known cause. In this sample the table shows roughly 120,000 clones, 65% to 85% of which occur a single time. 15% to 20% of the sample lies in the top ten. Sequenced input: PBMCs. The source is a man aged 45-65 years in good health and CMV-seropositive.

The J gene is TRBJ2-7, the V gene TRBV29-1; 10 bases line up with TRBD1. Germline CDR1 and CDR2: SQVTM and ANQGSEA. This CDR3 is built from 13 residues. J lost 6 bases, V lost 4 bases, and 6 bases had no gene match. CDR3: CSVGDRGLSEQYF. CDR3 sequence (DNA): TGCAGCGTTGGGGACAGGGGCCTGTCCGAGCAGTACTTC.

The chain links TRBV19 to TRBJ1-1; no firm D call. The CDR3 sequence is 14 residues long. Germline CDR1 is LNHDA and CDR2 is SQIVND (reference sequence). V dropped 1 base and J dropped 1 base, with 7 bases sitting between them. The CDR3 sequence: CASSIATPNTEAFF. The CDR3 region has the DNA TGTGCCAGTAGTATAGCAACACCGAACACTGAAGCTTTCTTT.

The V gene is TRBV28, the J gene TRBJ1-4, with 10 bases aligning to TRBD1. CDR3 length equals 16 residues. CDR1 and CDR2 from the germline V gene are MDHEN and SYDVKM. V lost 3 bases and J lost 2; bases outside the gene matches: 3. The CDR3 DNA reads TGTGCCAGCAGTTTGGGGACAGGGGTCACTAATGAAAAACTGTTTTTT. Translation: CASSLGTGVTNEKLFF.

This chain links TRBV11-3 with TRBJ2-5, with 10 bases identical to TRBD2. V lost 4 bases to trimming and J lost 5 bases; unmatched junction nucleotides: 7. The CDR3 runs 15 residues. Per germline, CDR1 SGHNT and CDR2 YENEEA. The CDR3 nucleotides read TGTGCCAGCAGCTGGGGTAGCGGGGGGACGGAGACCCAGTACTTC. It yields the protein CASSWGSGGTETQYF.

The CDR3, as DNA: TGTGCCAGCAGCGTAGGGTCGAGCGGGGGGTACCAAGAGACCCAGTACTTC. Its translation is CASSVGSSGGYQETQYF. This chain links TRBV9 with TRBJ2-5, with 9 bases aligning to TRBD2. Germline V gene sequence: CDR1 SGDLS, CDR2 YYNGEE. CDR3 length: 17 amino acids. The trim removed 0 bases at V and 0 bases at J, leaving 6 bases unmatched. Supplemented by reference TRBV9 and TRBJ2-5, the full variable domain reads DSGVTQTPKHLITATGQRVTLRCSPRSGDLSVYWYQQSLDQGLQFLIQYYNGEERAKGNILERFSAQQFPDLHSELNLSSLELGDSALYFCASSVGSSGGYQETQYFGPGTRLLVL.

The chain is built from TRBV7-9 and TRBJ2-7; 7 nucleotides agree with TRBD1. Germline V lookup: CDR1 SEHNR, CDR2 FQNEAQ (reference sequence). V shed 4 bases, J shed 2 bases, and the junction held 5 bases outside the gene matches. The CDR3 runs to 14 residues. The CDR3 nucleotides are TGTGCCAGCAGCTCTGACAGGGCACCCTACGAGCAGTACTTC. Protein product: CASSSDRAPYEQYF.

The CDR3 protein is CASTRQPTEAFF. In DNA form, the CDR3 reads TGTGCCAGCACAAGACAGCCCACTGAAGCTTTCTTT. V usage is TRBV28 and J usage is TRBJ1-1; a weak D match, TRBD1 (5 bases). With 7 bases removed from V and 4 bases from J, the gap between germline ends came to 10 bases. The CDR3 contains 12 residues. Per germline, CDR1 MDHEN and CDR2 SYDVKM.

This clone was seen only once. V and J are TRBV7-9 and TRBJ2-2, with D tentatively TRBD2 (6 bases). V gave up 5 bases and J gave up 6 bases, with 22 bases separating them. The CDR3 is made up of 17 amino acids. Germline CDR1 is SEHNR and CDR2 is FQNEAQ (reference sequence). CDR3 sequence reads: CASSRGTSNWRAGELFF. The CDR3 bases are TGTGCCAGCAGCCGGGGGACTTCTAACTGGCGTGCCGGGGAGCTGTTTTTT.

Here the CDR3 reads CASKAWGVTYEQYF. CDR3 nucleotides: TGCGCCAGCAAAGCCTGGGGGGTAACCTACGAGCAGTACTTC. The J gene is TRBJ2-7, the V gene TRBV5-1; D possibly corresponds to TRBD2 (6 bases). Germline CDR1 reads SGHRS; CDR2 reads YFSETQ. The CDR3 loop spans 14 amino acids. V lost 6 bases to trimming and J lost 2 bases, with 15 bases between them.

This chain uses TRBV19 with TRBJ2-5; 8 positions agree with TRBD1. Losses at the gene ends were 3 bases for V and 3 bases for J; bases not matched to a gene: 0. The CDR3 covers 13 residues. Germline V CDR1 and CDR2: LNHDA, SQIVND (reference sequence). CDR3 amino acids: CASSMDREETQYF. The CDR3 DNA sequence: TGTGCCAGTAGTATGGACAGGGAAGAGACCCAGTACTTC. The full variable domain, its missing parts supplied by reference TRBV19 and TRBJ2-5, is DGGITQSPKYLFRKEGQNVTLSCEQNLNHDAMYWYRQDPGQGLRLIYYSQIVNDFQKGDIAEGYSVSREKKESFPLTVTSAQKNPTAFYLCASSMDREETQYFGPGTRLLVL.

This clone was counted a single time. The CDR3 loop reads CATSREERYNEQFF. CDR3 DNA: TGTGCCACCAGCAGAGAGGAGCGCTACAATGAGCAGTTCTTC. This sequence joins TRBV15 and TRBJ2-1; D unclear. The CDR3 is 14 residues long. The germline V gene has CDR1 LNHNV and CDR2 YYDKDF (reference sequence). Trimming removed 0 bases from V and 3 bases from J, with 6 bases in between.

The rearrangement links TRBV28 to TRBJ2-5, with 7 positions matching TRBD1. The CDR3 length is 15 residues. With 5 bases clipped from V and 5 bases from J, the junction kept 11 bases outside the gene matches. From germline, CDR1 is MDHEN and CDR2 SYDVKM. CDR3 nucleotides: TGTGCCAGCAGTCGCCCACAGGGGATGGGGGAGACCCAGTACTTC. It specifies CASSRPQGMGETQYF. Looking up the rest from reference TRBV28 and TRBJ2-5 gives the full variable domain: DVKVTQSSRYLVKRTGEKVFLECVQDMDHENMFWYRQDPGLGLRLIYFSYDVKMKEKGDIPEGYSVSREKKERFSLILESASTNQTSMYLCASSRPQGMGETQYFGPGTRLLVL.

This chain's CDR3 is CASRTLAGVGDLYF. The DNA of the CDR3 is TGTGCCAGCAGAACCCTAGCGGGAGTAGGGGACCTGTACTTC. The chain links TRBV5-4 to TRBJ2-7; 10 nucleotides align to TRBD2. The CDR3 contains 14 residues. The germline V gene has CDR1 SGHNT and CDR2 YYREEE (reference sequence). The ends lost 5 bases at V and 12 bases at J; junction bases unmatched: 14.

CDR3 DNA: TGCAGCGTTGCGGCGGGGGGGCCAAGTGAGCAGTTCTTC. This gives the protein CSVAAGGPSEQFF. V gene TRBV29-1 combines with J gene TRBJ2-1; TRBD2 aligns across 9 bases. CDR1 is SQVTM and CDR2 is ANQGSEA in the germline V gene. After removal of 4 bases from V and 9 bases from J, the junction contained 7 bases not matched to a gene. This CDR3 has 13 amino acids.

V is TRBV29-1 and J is TRBJ2-2; 9 nucleotides match TRBD1. The CDR3 is 17 amino acids. V was pared by 6 bases and J by 0 bases, with 11 bases of the junction left unmatched. Per the germline V gene, CDR1 is SQVTM and CDR2 is ANQGSEA. The CDR3 nucleotides read TGCAGCGTCGCCTTGGGACAGGGAAGGGCGAACACCGGGGAGCTGTTTTTT. This codes for CSVALGQGRANTGELFF.

This clone was counted only a few times. The chain recombines TRBV9 with TRBJ2-3; D call uncertain. Trimming removed 3 bases from V and 1 base from J, with 9 bases in between. The CDR3 has 14 residues. Germline V CDR1 and CDR2: SGDLS, YYNGEE. CDR3 DNA sequence: TGTGCCAGCAGCGCCGACTGGGGCACAGATACGCAGTATTTT. Amino acid sequence: CASSADWGTDTQYF.

The chain has TRBV20-1 and TRBJ2-3; D is undetermined. The ends were cut back, 5 bases at V and 5 bases at J, with 8 bases in the middle. The CDR3 extends over 11 amino acids. The V gene's germline CDR1 is DFQATT and CDR2 SNEGSKA (reference sequence). Written as DNA, the CDR3 is TGCAGTGCTCCGCCCGGAGATACGCAGTATTTT. This codes for CSAPPGDTQYF.

This chain connects TRBV7-2 to TRBJ2-1, with 12 positions matching TRBD2. The germline V gene encodes CDR1 SGHTA and CDR2 FQGNSA. After removal of 2 bases from V and 12 bases from J, the junction contained 8 bases not matched to a gene. The CDR3 spans 15 residues. CDR3 sequence reads: CASSLSSGGGRVQFF. DNA for the CDR3: TGTGCCAGCAGCTTATCTAGCGGGGGGGGTAGGGTGCAGTTCTTC.

The chain couples TRBV28 to TRBJ2-3; weak D call: TRBD1 (5 bases). Germline V gives CDR1 MDHEN, CDR2 SYDVKM. Trimming removed 0 bases at V and 5 bases at J, with 12 bases between. The CDR3 has 15 residues. This chain's CDR3 is CASSLWARQIDTQYF. In DNA, the CDR3 is TGTGCCAGCAGTTTATGGGCCAGACAGATAGATACGCAGTATTTT.

The chain joins TRBV5-8 to TRBJ2-7; TRBD2 is a possible D gene (5 bases). Trimming pared 4 bases from V and 7 bases from J, leaving 24 bases between. The germline CDR1 and CDR2 sequences are SGHTS and YDEGEE. The CDR3 is made up of 16 amino acids. The CDR3 sequence: CASSPAGRPAEGEQYF. CDR3 sequence (DNA): TGTGCCAGCAGCCCCGCGGGCAGGCCTGCGGAAGGAGAGCAGTACTTC.

CDR3 coding DNA: TGTGCCAGCAGTGAATATGGAGGATATGGCTACACCTTC. It specifies CASSEYGGYGYTF. The chain carries TRBV25-1 and TRBJ1-2; D unresolved. Trimming shortened V by 0 bases and J by 5 bases, and 7 bases separated the two germline ends. Per the germline V gene, CDR1 is MGHDK and CDR2 is SYGVNS. CDR3 length equals 13 residues.

The CDR3 coding sequence is TGTGCCAGCAGGGTAACCGGGACAGGGAACTATGGCTACACCTTC. It is translated as CASRVTGTGNYGYTF. The chain is built from TRBV27 and TRBJ1-2; 9 bases match TRBD1. The V and J ends lost 6 bases and 2 bases, in that order; junction bases with no gene match: 7. Looked up from germline, CDR1 is MNHEY and CDR2 is SMNVEV (reference sequence). The CDR3 spans 15 residues.

The chain has TRBV5-4 and TRBJ1-1, with a possible D match to TRBD1 (5 bases). V was clipped by 4 bases and J by 4 bases, with 17 bases between them. CDR3 length: 15 residues. In germline, CDR1 is SGHNT, CDR2 YYREEE (reference sequence). The CDR3 loop reads CASSPLGGSGTEAFF. The CDR3, as DNA: TGTGCCAGCAGCCCCCTGGGGGGGTCGGGCACTGAAGCTTTCTTT. Combining the CDR3 with reference TRBV5-4 and TRBJ1-1 gives the whole variable domain ETGVTQSPTHLIKTRGQQVTLRCSSQSGHNTVSWYQQALGQGPQFIFQYYREEENGRGNFPPRFSGLQFPNYSSELNVNALELDDSALYLCASSPLGGSGTEAFFGQGTRLTVV.

The CDR3 DNA sequence: TGTGCCAGCAGTGGAACAACCCCCGACGAGCAGTACTTC. Protein: CASSGTTPDEQYF. The chain combines TRBV25-1 with TRBJ2-7; D is uncertain. CDR3 length: 13 amino acids. The V gene's germline CDR1 is MGHDK and CDR2 SYGVNS. V lost 4 bases and J 5 bases, leaving 12 bases between the germline ends.

The rearrangement links TRBV21-1 to TRBJ2-4; TRBD1 is the table's D call and was not checked against the DNA. TRBV21-1 is recorded as a pseudogene. The CDR3 spans 18 residues. Here the CDR3 reads CASSKVDAGWMAKNIQYF. CDR3 in DNA: TGTGCCAGCAGCAAAGTGGATGCAGGGTGGATGGCCAAAAACATTCAGTACTTC.

The rearrangement joins TRBV9 to TRBJ2-5, with 9 bases identical to TRBD2. The J call may be wrong; the DNA end is better matched by TRBJ2-7. The CDR3 spans 14 residues. The germline V gene encodes CDR1 SGDLS and CDR2 YYNGEE. The CDR3 nucleotides are TGTGCCAGCAGCGTAGCACTAGCGGGCTACGAGCAGTACTTC. This codes for CASSVALAGYEQYF.

The J gene is TRBJ1-1, the V gene TRBV5-4; possible D gene TRBD1, 6 bases. Germline-derived CDR1 and CDR2 are SGHNT and YYREEE (reference sequence). The CDR3 contains 13 residues. Trimming took 4 bases from V and 1 from J, leaving 8 bases between them. The CDR3 loop is CASSQTGNTEAFF. DNA for the CDR3: TGTGCCAGCAGCCAGACAGGGAACACTGAAGCTTTCTTT.

The chain joins TRBV6-1 to TRBJ1-5, with 7 nucleotides matching TRBD1. The V gene's germline CDR1 is MNHNS and CDR2 SASEGT. V lost 6 bases, J lost 7 bases, and 9 bases stayed unmatched. This CDR3 region has 14 residues. The CDR3 reads CASRRGAGGQPQHF. The DNA of the CDR3 is TGTGCCAGCAGGAGGGGGGCAGGGGGGCAGCCCCAGCATTTT.